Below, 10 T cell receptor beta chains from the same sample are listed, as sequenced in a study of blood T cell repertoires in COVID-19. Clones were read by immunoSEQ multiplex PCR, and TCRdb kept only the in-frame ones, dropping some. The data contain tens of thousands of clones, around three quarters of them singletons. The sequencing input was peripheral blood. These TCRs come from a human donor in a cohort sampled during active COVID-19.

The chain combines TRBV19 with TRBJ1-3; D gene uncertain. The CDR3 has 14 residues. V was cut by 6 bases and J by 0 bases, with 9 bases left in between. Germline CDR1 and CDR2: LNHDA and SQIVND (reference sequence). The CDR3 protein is CASRDWSSGNTIYF. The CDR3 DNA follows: TGTGCCAGTAGGGACTGGAGCTCTGGAAACACCATATATTTT.

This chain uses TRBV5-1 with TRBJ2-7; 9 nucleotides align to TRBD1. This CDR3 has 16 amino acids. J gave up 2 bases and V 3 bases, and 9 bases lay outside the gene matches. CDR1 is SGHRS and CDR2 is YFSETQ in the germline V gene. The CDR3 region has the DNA TGCGCCAGCAGCTCAGCCGCCGGGACAGGGACCTACGAGCAGTACTTC. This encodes CASSSAAGTGTYEQYF.

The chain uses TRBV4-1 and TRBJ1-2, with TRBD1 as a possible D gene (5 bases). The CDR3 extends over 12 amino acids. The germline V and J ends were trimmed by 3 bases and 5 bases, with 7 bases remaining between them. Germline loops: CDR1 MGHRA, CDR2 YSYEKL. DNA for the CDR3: TGCGCCAGCAGCCAGGAGGGGTATGGCTACACCTTC. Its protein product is CASSQEGYGYTF.

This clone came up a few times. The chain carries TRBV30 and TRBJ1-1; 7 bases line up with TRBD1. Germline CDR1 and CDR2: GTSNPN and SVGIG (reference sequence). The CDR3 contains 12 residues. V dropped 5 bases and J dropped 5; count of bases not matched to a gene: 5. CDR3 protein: CAWWSGGTEAFF. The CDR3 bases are TGTGCCTGGTGGTCAGGGGGTACTGAAGCTTTCTTT.

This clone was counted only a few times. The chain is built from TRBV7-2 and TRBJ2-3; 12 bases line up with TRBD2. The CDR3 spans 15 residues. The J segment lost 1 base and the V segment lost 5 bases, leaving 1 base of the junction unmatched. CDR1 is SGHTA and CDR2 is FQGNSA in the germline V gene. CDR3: CASSRTSGGTDTQYF. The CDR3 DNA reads TGTGCCAGCAGCCGGACTAGCGGGGGCACAGATACGCAGTATTTT.

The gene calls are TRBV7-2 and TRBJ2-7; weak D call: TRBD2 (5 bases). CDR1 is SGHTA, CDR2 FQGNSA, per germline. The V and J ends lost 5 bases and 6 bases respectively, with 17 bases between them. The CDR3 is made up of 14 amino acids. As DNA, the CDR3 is TGTGCCAGCAGCCCCCGGAGGTCTATCAGCGAGCAGTACTTC. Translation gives CASSPRRSISEQYF. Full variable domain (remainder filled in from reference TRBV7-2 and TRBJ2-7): GAGVSQSPSNKVTEKGKDVELRCDPISGHTALYWYRQSLGQGLEFLIYFQGNSAPDKSGLPSDRFSAERTGGSVSTLTIQRTQQEDSAVYLCASSPRRSISEQYFGPGTRLTVT.

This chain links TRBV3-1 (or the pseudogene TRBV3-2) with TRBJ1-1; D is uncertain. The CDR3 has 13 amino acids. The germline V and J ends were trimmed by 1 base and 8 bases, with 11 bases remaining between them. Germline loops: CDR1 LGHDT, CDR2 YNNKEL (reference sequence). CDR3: CASSQGPGGEAFF. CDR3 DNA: TGTGCCAGCAGCCAAGGACCCGGAGGGGAAGCTTTCTTT.

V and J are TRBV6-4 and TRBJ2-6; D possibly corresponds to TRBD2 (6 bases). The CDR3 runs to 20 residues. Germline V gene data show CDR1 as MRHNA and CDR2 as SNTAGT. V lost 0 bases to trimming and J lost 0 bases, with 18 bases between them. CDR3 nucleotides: TGTGCCAGCAGTGACTCACCGGTGGCTAGCGTTTACTCTGGGGCCAACGTCCTGACTTTC. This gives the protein CASSDSPVASVYSGANVLTF.

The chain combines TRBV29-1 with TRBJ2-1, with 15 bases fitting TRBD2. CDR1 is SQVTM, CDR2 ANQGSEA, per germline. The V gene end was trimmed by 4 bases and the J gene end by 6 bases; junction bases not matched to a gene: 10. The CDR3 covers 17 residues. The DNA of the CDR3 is TGCAGCGTTGTTGGTTTCGGGACTAGCGGGGGGCCCAATGAGCAGTTCTTC. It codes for CSVVGFGTSGGPNEQFF.

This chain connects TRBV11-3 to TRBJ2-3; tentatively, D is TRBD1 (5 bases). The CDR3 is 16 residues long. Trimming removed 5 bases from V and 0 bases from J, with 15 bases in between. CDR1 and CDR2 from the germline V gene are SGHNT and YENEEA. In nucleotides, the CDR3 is TGTGCCAGCAGCCTCGGCTTGGGGCGGAGCACAGATACGCAGTATTTT. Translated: CASSLGLGRSTDTQYF.